The 18 T cell receptor beta chains reported below all come from one sample, sequenced in a study of cytomegalovirus exposure and HLA in healthy donors. This PCR relied on a set of 60 Vbeta primers and 13 Jbeta primers. The table came from immunoSEQ multiplex PCR; TCRdb's copy has only in-frame clones and leaves some out. The sample contains over 90,000 clones, approximately 77% of which appear only once. The specimen sequenced was PBMCs. Receptors originate from a male donor in good health and CMV-seropositive.

This chain uses TRBV10-1 with TRBJ1-4, with TRBD1 matching 8 bases. Germline CDR1 WNHNN, CDR2 SYGVQD (reference sequence). V lost 4 bases to trimming and J lost 8 bases; unmatched junction nucleotides: 6. This CDR3 comprises 14 residues. In DNA form, the CDR3 reads TGCGCCAGCAGTGCAGGGGGCGATGTGGAAAAACTGTTTTTT. Translating gives CASSAGGDVEKLFF.

This chain links TRBV18 with TRBJ2-5; D is unclear. CDR1 is KGHSH, CDR2 LQKENI, per germline. V lost 0 bases and J 1 base, leaving 6 bases between the germline ends. This CDR3 region has 14 residues. Written as DNA, the CDR3 is TGTGCCAGCTCACCACCCTCCCTCCAAGAGACCCAGTACTTC. It encodes CASSPPSLQETQYF.

J is TRBJ1-3 and V is TRBV19; D unresolved. This CDR3 has 14 amino acids. In germline, CDR1 is LNHDA, CDR2 SQIVND (reference sequence). The V gene lost 5 bases and the J gene lost 0 bases, with 8 bases spanning the gap. CDR3 region: CASSDGSSGNTIYF. CDR3 DNA sequence: TGTGCCAGTAGTGACGGGAGCTCTGGAAACACCATATATTTT. Variable domain in full (rest from reference TRBV19 and TRBJ1-3): DGGITQSPKYLFRKEGQNVTLSCEQNLNHDAMYWYRQDPGQGLRLIYYSQIVNDFQKGDIAEGYSVSREKKESFPLTVTSAQKNPTAFYLCASSDGSSGNTIYFGEGSWLTVV.

The CDR3 is CASSHTGVAKNIQYF. Here the CDR3 DNA reads TGTGCCAGCAGCCATACAGGGGTAGCCAAAAACATTCAGTACTTC. The chain has TRBV7-6 and TRBJ2-4, with 7 bases lining up with TRBD1. Germline CDR1 is SGHVS and CDR2 is FNYEAQ. With V trimmed by 5 bases and J by 0 bases, 4 bases remained unmatched. This CDR3 spans 15 amino acids.

The rearrangement joins TRBV19 to TRBJ1-2; 8 nucleotides agree with TRBD1. V shed 11 bases, J shed 4 bases, and the junction held 6 bases outside the gene matches. Germline CDR1 and CDR2: LNHDA and SQIVND (reference sequence). The CDR3 extends over 12 amino acids. Here the CDR3 DNA reads TGTGCCGCAGGACAGGGCCCCTATGGCTACACCTTC. Protein: CAAGQGPYGYTF.

J is TRBJ2-7 and V is TRBV25-1, with 9 nucleotides matching TRBD2. Germline V CDR1 and CDR2: MGHDK, SYGVNS. This CDR3 spans 14 amino acids. Trimming cost V 3 bases and J 2 bases; bases outside gene matches: 2. In DNA form, the CDR3 reads TGTGCCAGCAGTGAGACTAGCGGACCCTACGAGCAGTACTTC. The encoded protein is CASSETSGPYEQYF.

A remark on this clone: The identical CDR3 is also encoded by other nucleotide sequences in the sample. The genes are TRBV18 and TRBJ2-7, with D possibly TRBD2 on 5 matching bases. Germline V gene lookup returns CDR1 KGHSH and CDR2 LQKENI. The CDR3 length is 13 residues. V was pared by 0 bases and J by 5 bases, with 8 bases between. CDR3 DNA sequence: TGTGCCAGCTCACCACCGGCGAGGGACGAGCAGTACTTC. Translating it yields CASSPPARDEQYF.

The CDR3 DNA reads TGTGCCAGCAGCTTGGGGGGACCCCAAGAGACCCAGTACTTC. This translates into CASSLGGPQETQYF. The chain has TRBV7-3 and TRBJ2-5; possible D gene TRBD2, 6 bases. Germline-derived CDR1 and CDR2 are SGHTA and FQGTGA. The CDR3 consists of 14 residues. V was trimmed by 3 bases and J by 1 base, leaving 9 bases between them.

The V call is TRBV11-3, the J call TRBJ2-3, with 12 nucleotides matching TRBD2. This CDR3 is built from 16 residues. The junction had 7 bases not matched to a gene; V was cut back by 5 bases and J by 4 bases. Germline V gene data show CDR1 as SGHNT and CDR2 as YENEEA. CDR3 sequence: CASSDRTSGISDTQYF. CDR3 bases: TGTGCCAGCAGCGACCGGACTAGCGGGATCTCAGATACGCAGTATTTT.

The chain links TRBV28 to TRBJ2-7, with 14 bases lining up with TRBD2. Germline loops: CDR1 MDHEN, CDR2 SYDVKM. The CDR3 spans 15 residues. Unmatched junction bases numbered 1, after V lost 2 bases and J lost 4 bases. The chain's CDR3 is CASSLGTSGSYEQYF. In DNA, the CDR3 is TGTGCCAGCAGTTTAGGGACTAGCGGGAGTTACGAGCAGTACTTC. The variable domain in full, completed from reference TRBV28 and TRBJ2-7, reads DVKVTQSSRYLVKRTGEKVFLECVQDMDHENMFWYRQDPGLGLRLIYFSYDVKMKEKGDIPEGYSVSREKKERFSLILESASTNQTSMYLCASSLGTSGSYEQYFGPGTRLTVT.

The V and J genes are TRBV5-4 and TRBJ2-2; TRBD1 aligns across 9 bases. Germline trimming cut 4 bases from V and 6 bases from J; bases unmatched to any gene: 7. The CDR3 totals 15 residues. Germline V gene data show CDR1 as SGHNT and CDR2 as YYREEE (reference sequence). CDR3 DNA: TGTGCCAGCAGCCCGGGACAGGGTCTTCCCGGGGAGCTGTTTTTT. This encodes CASSPGQGLPGELFF.

The chain carries TRBV7-2 and TRBJ2-2, with a tentative D call TRBD2 (5 bases). The germline V gene encodes CDR1 SGHTA and CDR2 FQGNSA. The V gene lost 2 bases and the J gene lost 0 bases, with 10 bases spanning the gap. The CDR3 runs 16 residues. In DNA, the CDR3 is TGTGCCAGCAGCTTACTGAGGGCGGCGAACACCGGGGAGCTGTTTTTT. Protein sequence: CASSLLRAANTGELFF.

Only a few counts were recorded for this clone. The rearrangement joins TRBV4-3 to TRBJ2-5; 7 nucleotides line up with TRBD1. This CDR3 is built from 15 residues. Germline CDR1 is LGHNA and CDR2 is YSLEER. V lost 4 bases to trimming and J lost 5 bases; unmatched junction nucleotides: 10. The CDR3 protein is CASSPTKGAGETQYF. The DNA of the CDR3 is TGCGCCAGCAGCCCCACGAAGGGGGCGGGCGAGACCCAGTACTTC.

This clone has a single count. The chain recombines TRBV7-9 with TRBJ2-2; the match to TRBD1 covers 9 bases. Germline V gives CDR1 SEHNR, CDR2 FQNEAQ (reference sequence). This CDR3 region has 17 residues. The junction had 12 bases not matched to a gene; V was cut back by 5 bases and J by 5 bases. In DNA, the CDR3 is TGTGCCAGCAGCCCTCTATCCGGGACAGGGTTTACCGGGGAGCTGTTTTTT. Translating gives CASSPLSGTGFTGELFF.

The genes are TRBV7-8 and TRBJ2-3, with a weak D call TRBD1 (5 bases). Germline-derived CDR1 and CDR2 are SGHVS and FQNEAQ. V was trimmed by 2 bases and J by 4 bases, leaving 7 bases between them. This CDR3 region has 13 residues. CDR3 in DNA: TGTGCCAGCAGCTTACAGGGCGCAGATACGCAGTATTTT. Its translation: CASSLQGADTQYF.

This clone was seen a few times. The genes are TRBV7-3 and TRBJ2-6; D is possibly TRBD1 (6 bases). The V end lost 6 bases, the J end lost 3 bases, and 12 bases lay between the germline ends. The length of the CDR3 is 15 residues. Germline V gives CDR1 SGHTA, CDR2 FQGTGA. The CDR3 is CASSSGVDGANVLTF. The CDR3 DNA reads TGTGCCAGCAGTTCAGGGGTCGATGGGGCCAACGTCCTGACTTTC. The whole variable domain, filled in from reference TRBV7-3 and TRBJ2-6, reads GAGVSQTPSNKVTEKGKYVELRCDPISGHTALYWYRQSLGQGPEFLIYFQGTGAADDSGLPNDRFFAVRPEGSVSTLKIQRTERGDSAVYLCASSSGVDGANVLTFGAGSRLTVL.

The chain uses TRBV18 and TRBJ1-2, with 8 bases aligning to TRBD1. Looked up from germline, CDR1 is KGHSH and CDR2 is LQKENI. The trim removed 4 bases at V and 4 bases at J, leaving 8 bases unmatched. This CDR3 comprises 15 residues. CDR3 nucleotides: TGTGCCAGCTCACAAGGGGCAGGGGGCCTCTATGGCTACACCTTC. This codes for CASSQGAGGLYGYTF.

DNA for the CDR3: TGTGCCAGCTCACCACGTGAGAGGGACTCCGAGCAGTACTTC. This gives the protein CASSPRERDSEQYF. V gene TRBV18 combines with J gene TRBJ2-7; perhaps TRBD2 as D (6 bases). The V end lost 1 base, the J end lost 6 bases, and 13 bases lay between the germline ends. Per germline, CDR1 KGHSH and CDR2 LQKENI. This CDR3 has 14 amino acids. The whole variable domain, filled in from reference TRBV18 and TRBJ2-7, reads NAGVMQNPRHLVRRRGQEARLRCSPMKGHSHVYWYRQLPEEGLKFMVYLQKENIIDESGMPKERFSAEFPKEGPSILRIQQVVRGDSAAYFCASSPRERDSEQYFGPGTRLTVT.